This T cell receptor beta chain was sequenced in a study of blood T cell repertoires in COVID-19. In the original processing: Scientists estimated how many nucleated cells there were by amplifying reference gene primers. TCRdb keeps only in-frame clones here, not all; method: immunoSEQ multiplex PCR. That table supplies the V and J calls and clone size; D and trimming were determined from the DNA. There are 200,000 to 250,000 clones in the sample; about 85% occur only once, and less than 14% lies in the top ten. The V end was cut by 3 bases, the J end by 2 bases, with 13 bases between. Germline V gene lookup returns CDR1 SGHAT and CDR2 FQNNGV. The CDR3 length is 15 residues. In Cohort 3, a recovered donor had either two negative PCRs, clearance, or symptom resolution.

Material: PBMCs or T cells enriched from blood (not recorded which). This TCR came from a man aged 25 to 45 who had recovered from COVID-19. The chain has TRBV11-2 and TRBJ2-5; perhaps TRBD2 as D (5 bases). The CDR3 DNA reads as TGTGCCAGCAGCTTCGGACCAACGGGACAAGAGACCCAGTACTTC. It specifies CASSFGPTGQETQYF.